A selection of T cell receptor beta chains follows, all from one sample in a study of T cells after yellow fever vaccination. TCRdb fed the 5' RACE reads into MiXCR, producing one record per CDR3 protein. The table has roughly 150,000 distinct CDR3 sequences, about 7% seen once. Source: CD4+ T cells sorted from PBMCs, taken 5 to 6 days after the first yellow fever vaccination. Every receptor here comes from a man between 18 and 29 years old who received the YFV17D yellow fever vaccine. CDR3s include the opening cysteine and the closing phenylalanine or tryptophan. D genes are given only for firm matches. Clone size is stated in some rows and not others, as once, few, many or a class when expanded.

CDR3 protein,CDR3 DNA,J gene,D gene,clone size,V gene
CASSHGGPNYGYTF,TGTGCCAGCAGCCACGGTGGCCCTAACTATGGCTACACCTTC,TRBJ1-2,NA,few,TRBV5-6
CASGRAATYEQYF,TGTGCCAGCGGCCGGGCCGCTACCTACGAGCAGTACTTC,TRBJ2-7,NA,NA,TRBV7-8
CASSSGQGVTGELFF,TGTGCCAGCAGTTCTGGACAGGGTGTCACCGGGGAGCTGTTTTTT,TRBJ2-2,TRBD1,few,TRBV6-2/TRBV6-3
CASSQAGEGGYTF,TGTGCCAGCAGCCAGGCAGGGGAGGGTGGCTACACCTTC,TRBJ1-2,NA,many,TRBV7-2
CATYPGGQVSTEAFF,TGTGCCACCTACCCAGGCGGGCAGGTGAGCACTGAAGCTTTCTTT,TRBJ1-1,NA,NA,TRBV28
CASSQMGGATYNEQFF,TGTGCCAGCAGCCAAATGGGGGGGGCCACCTACAATGAGCAGTTCTTC,TRBJ2-1,NA,NA,TRBV7-3
CASSFNAGKETQYF,TGTGCCAGCAGCTTCAACGCAGGGAAAGAGACCCAGTACTTC,TRBJ2-5,NA,many,TRBV7-2
CASTTREGLSQPQHF,TGTGCCAGCACTACGAGGGAGGGGTTGAGCCAGCCCCAGCATTTT,TRBJ1-5,NA,NA,TRBV12-3/TRBV12-4
CASSQPGLAGGDTQYF,TGTGCCAGCAGCCAACCGGGACTAGCGGGGGGAGATACGCAGTATTTT,TRBJ2-3,TRBD2,many,TRBV4-2
CASRRTGQISPLHF,TGTGCCAGCAGGCGGACAGGACAGATCTCACCCCTCCACTTT,TRBJ1-6,TRBD1,NA,TRBV6-1
CSAIGSGGNGYTF,TGCAGTGCTATAGGGTCGGGGGGGAATGGCTACACCTTC,TRBJ1-2,NA,many,TRBV20-1
CASSLYSRGNEQFF,TGTGCCAGCAGCTTATATTCCAGGGGAAATGAGCAGTTCTTC,TRBJ2-1,NA,many,TRBV7-3
CSLYRGLGQNNEQFF,TGCAGCTTATACAGGGGGCTGGGCCAGAACAATGAGCAGTTCTTC,TRBJ2-1,TRBD1,NA,TRBV29-1
CASSQRRGSSGTDTQYF,TGTGCCAGCAGCCAAAGGAGGGGGAGCTCCGGGACAGATACGCAGTATTTT,TRBJ2-3,NA,NA,TRBV3-1
CASSLRERGVTSYNEQFF,TGTGCCAGCAGCTTACGGGAGCGGGGGGTCACCTCCTACAATGAGCAGTTCTTC,TRBJ2-1,TRBD2,many,TRBV11-2